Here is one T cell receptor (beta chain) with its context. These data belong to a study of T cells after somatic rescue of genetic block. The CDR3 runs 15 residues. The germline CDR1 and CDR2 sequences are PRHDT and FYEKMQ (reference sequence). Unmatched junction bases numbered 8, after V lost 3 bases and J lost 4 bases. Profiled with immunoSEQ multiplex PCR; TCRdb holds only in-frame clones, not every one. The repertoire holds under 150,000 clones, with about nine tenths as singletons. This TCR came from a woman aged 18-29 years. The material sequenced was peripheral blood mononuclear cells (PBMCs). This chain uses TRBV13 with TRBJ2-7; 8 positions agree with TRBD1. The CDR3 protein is CASSLQGQASYEQYF. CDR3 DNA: TGTGCCAGCAGCTTGCAGGGACAGGCCTCTTACGAGCAGTACTTC.